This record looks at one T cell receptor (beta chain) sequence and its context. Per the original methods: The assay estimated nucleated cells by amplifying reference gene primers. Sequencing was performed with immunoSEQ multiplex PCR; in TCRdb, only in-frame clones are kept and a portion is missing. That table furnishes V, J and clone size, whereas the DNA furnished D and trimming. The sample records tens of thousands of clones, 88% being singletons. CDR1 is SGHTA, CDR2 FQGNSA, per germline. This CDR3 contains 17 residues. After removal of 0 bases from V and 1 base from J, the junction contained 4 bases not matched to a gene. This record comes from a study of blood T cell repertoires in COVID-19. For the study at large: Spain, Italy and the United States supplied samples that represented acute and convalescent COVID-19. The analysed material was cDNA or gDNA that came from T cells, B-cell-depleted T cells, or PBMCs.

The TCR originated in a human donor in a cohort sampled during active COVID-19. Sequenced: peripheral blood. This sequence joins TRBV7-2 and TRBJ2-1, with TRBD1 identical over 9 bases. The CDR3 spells CASSLATGTGSYNEQFF. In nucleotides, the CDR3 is TGTGCCAGCAGCTTAGCGACCGGGACAGGGTCCTACAATGAGCAGTTCTTC.